This is a list of T cell receptor beta chains from one sample in a study of blood T cell repertoires in COVID-19. Produced via immunoSEQ multiplex PCR; TCRdb's table is partial and in-frame only. The sample holds roughly 260,000 clones; about 89% are singletons and the top ten take 2% to 3%. Input material: peripheral blood. Receptors originate from a woman between 50 and 59 years old with acute or convalescent COVID-19. The CDR3 runs from the conserved cysteine through the conserved F or W. The D gene is left open where the match is weak. Clone size is not always given. Where it is, it says once, few, many or a class for expanded clones.

abundance: NA
d_gene: NA
j_gene: TRBJ1-6
v_gene: TRBV9
CDR3nt: TGTGCCAGCAGCGCCCAAGACAGGTATAATTCACCCCTCCACTTT
CDR3aa: CASSAQDRYNSPLHF

abundance: NA
d_gene: NA
j_gene: TRBJ1-2
v_gene: TRBV4-3
CDR3nt: TGCGCCAGCAGCCAAGATCCCTCGACAGCTAACTATGGCTACACCTTC
CDR3aa: CASSQDPSTANYGYTF

abundance: once
d_gene: TRBD1
j_gene: TRBJ1-1
v_gene: TRBV6-5
CDR3nt: TGTGCCAGCAGTTACTCCCCGGGACAGATGAACACTGAAGCTTTCTTT
CDR3aa: CASSYSPGQMNTEAFF

abundance: NA
d_gene: NA
j_gene: TRBJ1-1
v_gene: TRBV14
CDR3nt: TGTGCCAGCAGCCACAACCTTGAGGCGAGGACTGAAGCTTTCTTT
CDR3aa: CASSHNLEARTEAFF

abundance: NA
d_gene: TRBD1
j_gene: TRBJ1-6
v_gene: TRBV7-9
CDR3nt: TGTGCCAGCAGCCTCGGGACAGGCGACCCCCGTTCACCCCTCCACTTT
CDR3aa: CASSLGTGDPRSPLHF

abundance: NA
d_gene: NA
j_gene: TRBJ2-2
v_gene: TRBV5-1
CDR3nt: TGCGCCAGCAGCTTGAACAGGCCAGAGACCGGGGAGCTGTTTTTT
CDR3aa: CASSLNRPETGELFF

abundance: NA
d_gene: TRBD2
j_gene: TRBJ2-3
v_gene: TRBV5-1
CDR3nt: TGCGCCAGCAGTAGCGGGAGGGTCACAGATACGCAGTATTTT
CDR3aa: CASSSGRVTDTQYF

abundance: NA
d_gene: NA
j_gene: TRBJ2-3
v_gene: TRBV5-5
CDR3nt: TGTGCCAGCAGCTTGGAGCGCCGCACAGATACGCAGTATTTT
CDR3aa: CASSLERRTDTQYF

abundance: NA
d_gene: NA
j_gene: TRBJ1-4
v_gene: TRBV30
CDR3nt: TGTGCCTGGAGTGCTGGCAGTACTGAAAAACTGTTTTTT
CDR3aa: CAWSAGSTEKLFF

abundance: NA
d_gene: NA
j_gene: TRBJ2-3
v_gene: TRBV28
CDR3nt: TGTGCCAGCAGCCTAAGGGGGGGCATCACAGATACGCAGTATTTT
CDR3aa: CASSLRGGITDTQYF

abundance: NA
d_gene: TRBD1
j_gene: TRBJ2-7
v_gene: TRBV9
CDR3nt: TGTGCCAGCAGCAAAACAGGGGTGTCTTTTATCGAGCAGTACTTC
CDR3aa: CASSKTGVSFIEQYF

abundance: once
d_gene: NA
j_gene: TRBJ1-1
v_gene: TRBV10-3
CDR3nt: TGTGCCATCAGTACATCGGGGAACACTGAAGCTTTCTTT
CDR3aa: CAISTSGNTEAFF

abundance: NA
d_gene: TRBD2
j_gene: TRBJ2-5
v_gene: TRBV24-1
CDR3nt: TGTGCCACCAGTGACGCTTCGGGAGGGACGGAGACCCAGTACTTC
CDR3aa: CATSDASGGTETQYF

abundance: NA
d_gene: TRBD1
j_gene: TRBJ1-1
v_gene: TRBV18
CDR3nt: TGTGCCAGCTCACAAGCCGGGACAGGGTTGGCTGAAGCTTTCTTT
CDR3aa: CASSQAGTGLAEAFF

abundance: NA
d_gene: NA
j_gene: TRBJ2-3
v_gene: TRBV28
CDR3nt: TGTGCCAGCAGTAAGTTCGTAGCGACTAGCACAGATACGCAGTATTTT
CDR3aa: CASSKFVATSTDTQYF

abundance: once
d_gene: TRBD2
j_gene: TRBJ2-1
v_gene: TRBV2
CDR3nt: TGTGCCAGCAGTGAAACGGGGGGGTACAATGAGCAGTTCTTC
CDR3aa: CASSETGGYNEQFF

abundance: NA
d_gene: TRBD1
j_gene: TRBJ1-2
v_gene: TRBV29-1
CDR3nt: TGCAGCGTTGAAGATAGGGACAGGGGGCGCGAAATCTTC
CDR3aa: CSVEDRDRGREIF

abundance: NA
d_gene: NA
j_gene: TRBJ1-5
v_gene: TRBV28
CDR3nt: TGTGCCAGCACCACGGCAGGGCTCAGCAATCAGCCCCAGCATTTT
CDR3aa: CASTTAGLSNQPQHF

abundance: NA
d_gene: NA
j_gene: TRBJ2-1
v_gene: TRBV19
CDR3nt: TGTGCCAGTAGCCGCCCCCCGGCTAGCGTCCACAATGAGCAGTTCTTC
CDR3aa: CASSRPPASVHNEQFF

abundance: NA
d_gene: NA
j_gene: TRBJ1-5
v_gene: TRBV2
CDR3nt: TGTGCCAGCAGACAGAACAGCTATAGCAATCAGCCCCAGCATTTT
CDR3aa: CASRQNSYSNQPQHF

abundance: NA
d_gene: TRBD1
j_gene: TRBJ2-7
v_gene: TRBV5-4
CDR3nt: TGTGCCAGCAGCCCCGCCGGGACAGGGTTCTACGAGCAGTACTTC
CDR3aa: CASSPAGTGFYEQYF

abundance: NA
d_gene: TRBD2
j_gene: TRBJ2-1
v_gene: TRBV5-1
CDR3nt: TGCGCCAGCAGCTTTAGCGGGCTTTCCTACAATGAGCAGTTCTTC
CDR3aa: CASSFSGLSYNEQFF

abundance: few
d_gene: NA
j_gene: TRBJ1-2
v_gene: TRBV2
CDR3nt: TGTGCCAGCAGCCCAAATCGGCGGGGAAGCGGCTACACCTTC
CDR3aa: CASSPNRRGSGYTF

abundance: once
d_gene: NA
j_gene: TRBJ1-1
v_gene: TRBV6-5
CDR3nt: TGTGCCAGCAGATTGGCCGGGGAGGACACTGAAGCTTTCTTT
CDR3aa: CASRLAGEDTEAFF

abundance: few
d_gene: TRBD2
j_gene: TRBJ2-7
v_gene: TRBV3-1/TRBV3-2
CDR3nt: TGTGCCAGCAGCCAAGGGACTAGCGTGCACGAGCAGTACTTC
CDR3aa: CASSQGTSVHEQYF

abundance: NA
d_gene: TRBD1
j_gene: TRBJ2-3
v_gene: TRBV29-1
CDR3nt: TGCAGCGTTGGGACAGGGGTGGGTCGAGGTACGCAGTATTTT
CDR3aa: CSVGTGVGRGTQYF

abundance: NA
d_gene: NA
j_gene: TRBJ2-3
v_gene: TRBV19
CDR3nt: TGTGCCAGTAGTATAGCCATGCGGTTAGCTGGCACAGATACGCAGTATTTT
CDR3aa: CASSIAMRLAGTDTQYF

abundance: few
d_gene: NA
j_gene: TRBJ1-2
v_gene: TRBV7-9
CDR3nt: TGTGCCAGCAGCTTAGAAGCATATGGCTACACCTTC
CDR3aa: CASSLEAYGYTF

abundance: NA
d_gene: TRBD1
j_gene: TRBJ1-1
v_gene: TRBV10-3
CDR3nt: TGTGTCCGAGACAGGGGGCGTTTAGCTTTCTTT
CDR3aa: CVRDRGRLAFF

abundance: NA
d_gene: NA
j_gene: TRBJ1-4
v_gene: TRBV5-1
CDR3nt: TGCGCCAGCAGCTTGACAGGGACCGAAAAACTGTTTTTT
CDR3aa: CASSLTGTEKLFF

abundance: NA
d_gene: TRBD2
j_gene: TRBJ2-1
v_gene: TRBV9
CDR3nt: TGTGCCAGCAGCGCCTCTAGCGGAACCTACAATGAGCAGTTCTTC
CDR3aa: CASSASSGTYNEQFF

abundance: once
d_gene: NA
j_gene: TRBJ2-5
v_gene: TRBV19
CDR3nt: TGTGCCAGTAGCAGGGTCCCCCGAGAGACCCAGTACTTC
CDR3aa: CASSRVPRETQYF

abundance: NA
d_gene: NA
j_gene: TRBJ2-5
v_gene: TRBV5-1
CDR3nt: TGCGCCAGCAGCTTGGGACAGTACCAAGAGACCCAGTACTTC
CDR3aa: CASSLGQYQETQYF

abundance: NA
d_gene: TRBD1
j_gene: TRBJ1-1
v_gene: TRBV7-3
CDR3nt: TGTGCCAGCAGCTTAACGGGTGACAGGGGAGCTTACACTGAAGCTTTCTTT
CDR3aa: CASSLTGDRGAYTEAFF

abundance: NA
d_gene: NA
j_gene: TRBJ1-1
v_gene: TRBV19
CDR3nt: TGTGCCAGTAGTATGGGTTGGGGCACGAACACTGAAGCTTTCTTT
CDR3aa: CASSMGWGTNTEAFF

abundance: NA
d_gene: TRBD2
j_gene: TRBJ2-1
v_gene: TRBV27
CDR3nt: TGTGCCAGCAGCCGCCCACTAGCGGATTCCTACAATGAGCAGTTCTTC
CDR3aa: CASSRPLADSYNEQFF

abundance: NA
d_gene: NA
j_gene: TRBJ2-7
v_gene: TRBV15
CDR3nt: TGTGCCACCAGCAGACGGGATGGGACTCTCTCCTACGAGCAGTACTTC
CDR3aa: CATSRRDGTLSYEQYF

abundance: NA
d_gene: TRBD1
j_gene: TRBJ2-7
v_gene: TRBV6-5
CDR3nt: TGTGCCAGCGGACAGGGCCCCGAGCAGTACTTC
CDR3aa: CASGQGPEQYF

abundance: NA
d_gene: NA
j_gene: TRBJ2-7
v_gene: TRBV15
CDR3nt: TGTGCCACCAGCAGAGACCGCTACGAGCAGTACTTC
CDR3aa: CATSRDRYEQYF

abundance: NA
d_gene: TRBD1
j_gene: TRBJ1-2
v_gene: TRBV28
CDR3nt: TGTGCCAGCAGTCTGACAGGGGGATATGGCTACACCTTC
CDR3aa: CASSLTGGYGYTF

abundance: NA
d_gene: TRBD2
j_gene: TRBJ2-2
v_gene: TRBV5-5
CDR3nt: TGTGCCAGCAGCTTAGGACTAGCTCAGTCCGGGGAGCTGTTTTTT
CDR3aa: CASSLGLAQSGELFF

abundance: NA
d_gene: TRBD2
j_gene: TRBJ2-3
v_gene: TRBV6-5
CDR3nt: TGTGCCAGCAGCAAAGGGGCGGGGGGCACAGATACGCAGTATTTT
CDR3aa: CASSKGAGGTDTQYF

abundance: once
d_gene: TRBD2
j_gene: TRBJ2-1
v_gene: TRBV18
CDR3nt: TGTGCCAGCTCACAACTAGCGGGAGCCTACAATGAGCAGTTCTTC
CDR3aa: CASSQLAGAYNEQFF

abundance: once
d_gene: TRBD1
j_gene: TRBJ1-5
v_gene: TRBV28
CDR3nt: TGTGCCAGCAGTACCGAAATAGGGGGCCAGCGGAATCAGCCCCAGCATTTT
CDR3aa: CASSTEIGGQRNQPQHF

abundance: NA
d_gene: TRBD2
j_gene: TRBJ2-1
v_gene: TRBV29-1
CDR3nt: TGCAGCGTTGAAGATGAACTAGCGCTTTCCTACAATGAGCAGTTCTTC
CDR3aa: CSVEDELALSYNEQFF

abundance: NA
d_gene: NA
j_gene: TRBJ2-5
v_gene: TRBV25-1
CDR3nt: TGTGCCAGCAGATTTTCGGGGGAGACCCAGTACTTC
CDR3aa: CASRFSGETQYF

abundance: many
d_gene: TRBD1
j_gene: TRBJ1-2
v_gene: TRBV3-1/TRBV3-2
CDR3nt: TGTGCCAGCAGCCAAGATTGGAACAGGGGGAAGAACTATGGCTACACCTTC
CDR3aa: CASSQDWNRGKNYGYTF

abundance: few
d_gene: NA
j_gene: TRBJ2-7
v_gene: TRBV11-2
CDR3nt: TGTGCCAGCAGCTTACTACAGTACGAGCAGTACTTC
CDR3aa: CASSLLQYEQYF

abundance: NA
d_gene: TRBD1
j_gene: TRBJ2-5
v_gene: TRBV12-5
CDR3nt: TGTGCTAGTGGTATGGGACAGGCGCAAGAGACCCAGTACTTC
CDR3aa: CASGMGQAQETQYF

abundance: once
d_gene: NA
j_gene: TRBJ2-3
v_gene: TRBV7-5
CDR3nt: TGTGCCAGAAGCTCCGGACTAGGCCGCACAGATACGCAGTATTTT
CDR3aa: CARSSGLGRTDTQYF

abundance: NA
d_gene: NA
j_gene: TRBJ1-1
v_gene: TRBV4-1
CDR3nt: TGCGCCAGCAGCCAAGCGGAGACGGTGAACACTGAAGCTTTCTTT
CDR3aa: CASSQAETVNTEAFF

abundance: once
d_gene: NA
j_gene: TRBJ2-7
v_gene: TRBV28
CDR3nt: TGTGCCGTAATCGACAGTCCGGGGGCCTACGAGCAGTACTTC
CDR3aa: CAVIDSPGAYEQYF

abundance: NA
d_gene: TRBD2
j_gene: TRBJ2-7
v_gene: TRBV18
CDR3nt: TGTGCCAGCTCACCACCCTCCGGGACTAATTACTACGAGCAGTACTTC
CDR3aa: CASSPPSGTNYYEQYF